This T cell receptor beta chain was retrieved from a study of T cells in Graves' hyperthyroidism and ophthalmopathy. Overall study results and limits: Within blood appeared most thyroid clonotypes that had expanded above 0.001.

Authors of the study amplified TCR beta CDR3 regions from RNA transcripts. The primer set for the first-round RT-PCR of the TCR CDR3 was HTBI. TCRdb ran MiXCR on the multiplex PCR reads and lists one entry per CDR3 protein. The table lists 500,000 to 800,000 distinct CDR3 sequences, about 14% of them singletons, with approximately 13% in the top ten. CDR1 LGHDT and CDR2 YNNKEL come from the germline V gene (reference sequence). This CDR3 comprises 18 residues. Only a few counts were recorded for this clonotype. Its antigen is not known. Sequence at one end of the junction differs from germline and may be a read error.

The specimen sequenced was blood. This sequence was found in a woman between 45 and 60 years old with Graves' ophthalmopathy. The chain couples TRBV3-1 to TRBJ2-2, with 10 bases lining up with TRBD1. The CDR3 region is CAGSRGQGIGLGTGELFF. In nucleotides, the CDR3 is TGTGCCGGCAGCCGGGGACAGGGGATCGGCCTTGGCACCGGGGAGCTGTTTTTT.